The T cell receptor (beta chain) under discussion was sequenced for a study of cytomegalovirus exposure and HLA in healthy donors. Primers included in the PCR were 60 Vbeta and 13 Jbeta primers. The method was immunoSEQ multiplex PCR; TCRdb's version includes in-frame clones alone and lacks a portion of them. The sample includes under 80,000 clones, roughly two thirds of them seen just once. The CDR3 runs 11 residues. The V end lost 7 bases, the J end lost 4 bases, and 8 bases lay between the germline ends. Per the germline V gene, CDR1 is SGHNT and CDR2 is YYREEE (reference sequence). Sequencing was done on a sample of PBMCs. The source of this sequence is a woman between 25 and 40 years old in good health and CMV-seronegative. This sequence joins TRBV5-4 and TRBJ1-1; D perhaps matches TRBD1 (5 bases). Here the CDR3 reads CASYGATEAFF. The CDR3 nucleotides are TGTGCCAGCTATGGGGCCACTGAAGCTTTCTTT.